The clone carrying this T cell receptor (beta chain) was counted at least ten times. Its antigen is still unknown. These data are taken from a study of T cells in Graves' hyperthyroidism and ophthalmopathy. Findings of the study overall: From stable hyperthyroidism, ophthalmopathy was separated by a 13 V-J model. Model output signaled ophthalmopathy a median approximately 6 months ahead of onset.

V was pared by 3 bases and J by 0 bases, with 15 bases between. The germline gives CDR1 DFQATT, CDR2 SNEGSKA (reference sequence). This CDR3 region has 15 residues. Amplification yielded TCR beta CDR3 regions, with RNA transcripts as the source. The HTBI primer set was used in a first-round RT-PCR of the TCR CDR3. A single record per CDR3 protein comes from TCRdb applying MiXCR to the multiplex PCR reads. The table has roughly 250,000 distinct CDR3 sequences, 20% to 25% seen once. The receptor was isolated from a man aged 25 to 40 with Graves' ophthalmopathy. The chain couples TRBV20-1 to TRBJ2-7, with D possibly TRBD1 on 6 matching bases. Material: blood. The CDR3 here is CSASISQGNSYEQYF. The CDR3 region has the DNA TGCAGTGCTAGCATATCGCAGGGGAACTCCTACGAGCAGTACTTC.